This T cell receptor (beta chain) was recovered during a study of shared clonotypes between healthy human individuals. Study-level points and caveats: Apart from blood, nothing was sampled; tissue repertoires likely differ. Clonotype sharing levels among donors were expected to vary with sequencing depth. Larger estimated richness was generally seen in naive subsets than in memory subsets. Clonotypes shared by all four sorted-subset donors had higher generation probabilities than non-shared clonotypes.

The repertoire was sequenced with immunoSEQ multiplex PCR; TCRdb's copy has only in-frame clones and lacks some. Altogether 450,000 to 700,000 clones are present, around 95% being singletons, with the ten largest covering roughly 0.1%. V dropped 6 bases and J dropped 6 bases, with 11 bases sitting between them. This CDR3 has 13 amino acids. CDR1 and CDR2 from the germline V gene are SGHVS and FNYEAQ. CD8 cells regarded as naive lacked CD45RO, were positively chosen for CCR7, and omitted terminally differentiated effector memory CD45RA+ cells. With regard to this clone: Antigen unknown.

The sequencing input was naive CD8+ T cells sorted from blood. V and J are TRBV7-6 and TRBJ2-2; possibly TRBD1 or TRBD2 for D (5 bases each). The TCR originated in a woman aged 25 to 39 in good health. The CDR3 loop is CASRARDAGELFF. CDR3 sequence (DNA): TGTGCCAGCAGAGCGAGGGACGCCGGGGAGCTGTTTTTT. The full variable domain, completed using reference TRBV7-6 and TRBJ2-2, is GAGVSQSPRYKVTKRGQDVALRCDPISGHVSLYWYRQALGQGPEFLTYFNYEAQQDKSGLPNDRFSAERPEGSISTLTIQRTEQRDSAMYRCASRARDAGELFFGEGSRLTVL.